What follows are 26 T cell receptor beta chains derived from one specimen sequenced in a study of cytomegalovirus exposure and HLA in healthy donors. This table comes from immunoSEQ multiplex PCR, and its TCRdb copy is limited to in-frame clones, with some not included. The data contain 200,000 to 250,000 clones, about 89% of them singletons. Sequencing input: PBMCs. The receptors shown here come from a woman between 18 and 29 years old in good health and CMV-seronegative.

The rearrangement links TRBV6-5 to TRBJ1-5, with D perhaps TRBD1 (5 bases). The germline gives CDR1 MNHEY, CDR2 SVGAGI. The CDR3 runs 13 residues. V lost 7 bases and J 5 bases, leaving 12 bases between the germline ends. The CDR3 loop is CASTKGGDQPQHF. DNA of the CDR3: TGTGCCAGCACTAAGGGAGGGGATCAGCCCCAGCATTTT.

The rearrangement links TRBV19 to TRBJ1-1; D ambiguous. There are 17 residues in the CDR3. The germline V gene encodes CDR1 LNHDA and CDR2 SQIVND (reference sequence). Trimming left V 3 bases short and J 4 bases short, with 21 bases between. As DNA, the CDR3 is TGTGCCAGTAGTATGGGCGTGGGGAGAGGGCGTAGCACTGAAGCTTTCTTT. This encodes CASSMGVGRGRSTEAFF.

The rearrangement joins TRBV6-1 to TRBJ2-1; 9 bases fit TRBD1. The CDR3 runs to 15 residues. Germline CDR1 and CDR2: MNHNS and SASEGT. V lost 2 bases to trimming and J lost 5 bases; unmatched junction nucleotides: 4. The CDR3 is CASSEWDRVNNEQFF. In nucleotides, the CDR3 is TGTGCCAGCAGTGAATGGGACAGGGTTAACAATGAGCAGTTCTTC.

V and J are TRBV11-2 and TRBJ2-2, with 9 bases aligning to TRBD2. This CDR3 contains 15 residues. V lost 4 bases to trimming and J lost 1 base; unmatched junction nucleotides: 1. Germline CDR1 SGHAT, CDR2 FQNNGV. The chain's CDR3 is CASSSTSGNTGELFF. The CDR3 DNA sequence: TGTGCCAGCAGCTCGACTAGCGGGAACACCGGGGAGCTGTTTTTT.

The sample holds one count of this clone. The gene calls are TRBV5-1 and TRBJ2-1; TRBD2 matches 7 bases. Germline V lookup: CDR1 SGHRS, CDR2 YFSETQ. CDR3 length: 16 residues. V gave up 3 bases and J gave up 0 bases; unmatched junction bases: 6. As DNA, the CDR3 is TGCGCCAGCAGCTCTAGCGGAGGAAGCTCCTACAATGAGCAGTTCTTC. Translation: CASSSSGGSSYNEQFF.

This rearrangement joins TRBV6-4 to TRBJ2-2; D remains ambiguous. V was trimmed by 4 bases and J by 5 bases, leaving 11 bases between them. The V gene's germline CDR1 is MRHNA and CDR2 SNTAGT. This CDR3 contains 14 residues. The CDR3 protein is CASSATQETGELFF. In DNA, the CDR3 is TGTGCCAGCAGTGCCACGCAAGAGACCGGGGAGCTGTTTTTT.

The CDR3 is CASSLAGGRLNTEAFF. CDR3 DNA sequence: TGTGCCAGCAGCTTAGCCGGCGGCCGCTTGAACACTGAAGCTTTCTTT. V is TRBV7-2 and J is TRBJ1-1; D is ambiguous. Trimming took off 0 bases at V and 0 bases at J, with 11 bases between the two ends. The CDR3 loop spans 16 amino acids. Germline V gene sequence: CDR1 SGHTA, CDR2 FQGNSA.

The CDR3 is CASTGQPGEPQHF. The CDR3 DNA follows: TGTGCCTCTACGGGACAGCCGGGGGAACCCCAGCATTTT. This chain uses TRBV30 with TRBJ1-5, with TRBD1 matching 7 bases. The CDR3 consists of 13 residues. V shed 7 bases and J 10 bases; nucleotides not matched to a gene: 13. Germline V gene lookup returns CDR1 GTSNPN and CDR2 SVGIG (reference sequence).

The chain combines TRBV5-8 with TRBJ2-7; D is uncertain. V gave up 4 bases and J gave up 6 bases, with 14 bases separating them. CDR1 SGHTS and CDR2 YDEGEE come from the germline V gene. The CDR3 has 13 amino acids. The CDR3 here is CASSLERLGEQYF. CDR3 bases: TGTGCCAGCAGCCTTGAGCGACTCGGCGAGCAGTACTTC.

The gene calls are TRBV6-5 and TRBJ1-4, with D possibly matching TRBD1 (6 bases). Germline loops: CDR1 MNHEY, CDR2 SVGAGI. There are 16 residues in the CDR3. Trimming took 0 bases from V and 5 from J, leaving 13 bases between them. For the CDR3, the DNA is TGTGCCAGCAGTTACTCCGTTGGGGGCAGGAATGAAAAACTGTTTTTT. Translated: CASSYSVGGRNEKLFF.

This rearrangement joins TRBV6-5 to TRBJ1-5; 8 nucleotides agree with TRBD1. V lost 6 bases, J lost 6 bases, and 10 bases stayed unmatched. Germline CDR1 reads MNHEY; CDR2 reads SVGAGI. The CDR3 runs 15 residues. As DNA, the CDR3 is TGTGCCAGCAGCCGGACAGGGATAGACCGTCAGCCCCAGCATTTT. Translation gives CASSRTGIDRQPQHF.

V usage is TRBV9 and J usage is TRBJ2-3, with D maybe TRBD2 (7 bases). The CDR3 has 18 residues. CDR1 is SGDLS and CDR2 is YYNGEE in the germline V gene. The V and J ends lost 3 bases and 0 bases respectively, with 20 bases between them. CDR3: CASSALGGALSSTDTQYF. The DNA for the CDR3 is TGTGCCAGCAGCGCCCTTGGGGGGGCTCTTAGTAGCACAGATACGCAGTATTTT. The full variable domain, in which reference TRBV9 and TRBJ2-3 provide the parts outside the CDR3, is DSGVTQTPKHLITATGQRVTLRCSPRSGDLSVYWYQQSLDQGLQFLIQYYNGEERAKGNILERFSAQQFPDLHSELNLSSLELGDSALYFCASSALGGALSSTDTQYFGPGTRLTVL.

The rearrangement links TRBV7-9 to TRBJ2-7; tentatively, D is TRBD2 (5 bases). This CDR3 has 16 amino acids. Germline V gene data show CDR1 as SEHNR and CDR2 as FQNEAQ (reference sequence). V lost 5 bases and J 3 bases, leaving 20 bases between the germline ends. CDR3 DNA sequence: TGTGCCAGCAGCCGGCGCGGGCCTCCCAGAATCTACGAGCAGTACTTC. The encoded protein is CASSRRGPPRIYEQYF. Full variable domain (remainder filled in from reference TRBV7-9 and TRBJ2-7): DTGVSQNPRHKITKRGQNVTFRCDPISEHNRLYWYRQTLGQGPEFLTYFQNEAQLEKSRLLSDRFSAERPKGSFSTLEIQRTEQGDSAMYLCASSRRGPPRIYEQYFGPGTRLTVT.

The chain recombines TRBV30 with TRBJ2-7; 7 bases fit TRBD2. The CDR3 sequence is 15 residues long. V lost 3 bases and J lost 3; bases outside the gene matches: 11. Per germline, CDR1 GTSNPN and CDR2 SVGIG (reference sequence). CDR3 sequence: CAWSDPGLGHYEQYF. CDR3 DNA sequence: TGTGCCTGGAGCGACCCCGGACTAGGGCACTACGAGCAGTACTTC.

The V and J genes are TRBV11-2 and TRBJ2-1; TRBD2 aligns across 13 bases. Per germline, CDR1 SGHAT and CDR2 FQNNGV. Trimming took 4 bases from V and 8 from J; bases not matched to a gene: 8. The CDR3 is 16 residues long. CDR3 loop: CASSYAGTSGTYEQFF. CDR3 in DNA: TGTGCCAGCAGCTACGCCGGGACTAGCGGGACCTATGAGCAGTTCTTC.

V is TRBV18 and J is TRBJ1-2; 7 bases map to TRBD1. The germline V gene encodes CDR1 KGHSH and CDR2 LQKENI. J lost 5 bases, V lost 3 bases, and 3 bases had no gene match. This CDR3 contains 13 residues. The CDR3 nucleotides are TGTGCCAGCTCACCGACAGGGAGGTATGGCTACACCTTC. Its translation: CASSPTGRYGYTF.

The chain uses TRBV30 and TRBJ1-4; no clear D. Germline CDR1 and CDR2: GTSNPN and SVGIG (reference sequence). CDR3 size: 13 residues. The ends were cut back, 5 bases at V and 6 bases at J, with 13 bases in the middle. The CDR3 here is CAWRREAYEKLFF. The CDR3 nucleotides are TGTGCCTGGCGCCGGGAAGCTTATGAAAAACTGTTTTTT.

A single count supports this clone. The V call is TRBV10-3, the J call TRBJ2-7, with D possibly TRBD2 on 9 matching bases. CDR3 length: 17 amino acids. Trimming removed 3 bases at V and 3 bases at J, with 21 bases between. Germline V gene lookup returns CDR1 ENHRY and CDR2 SYGVKD. CDR3 sequence (DNA): TGTGCCATCAGTGAAGGACAGGGTGGCGGGAGGGACTACGAGCAGTACTTC. This translates into CAISEGQGGGRDYEQYF.

The rearrangement links TRBV5-4 to TRBJ2-1; TRBD1 aligns across 8 bases. The V and J ends lost 0 bases and 7 bases, in that order; junction bases with no gene match: 6. Per the germline V gene, CDR1 is SGHNT and CDR2 is YYREEE (reference sequence). CDR3 length: 15 residues. CDR3 in DNA: TGTGCCAGCAGCTTGGGTCAGGGGGCTGTAAATGAGCAGTTCTTC. It is translated as CASSLGQGAVNEQFF.

This chain connects TRBV18 to TRBJ1-5; no reliable D call. Trimming stripped 5 bases from V and 2 bases from J, with 10 bases between. CDR1 and CDR2 (germline): KGHSH, LQKENI. The CDR3 extends over 14 amino acids. The CDR3 DNA reads as TGTGCCAGCTCAGCTCAGGTCCGCAATCAGCCCCAGCATTTT. Encoded protein: CASSAQVRNQPQHF.

The chain has TRBV7-8 and TRBJ2-1; 13 nucleotides match TRBD2. The V segment lost 5 bases and the J segment 9 bases; nucleotides outside the gene matches: 7. CDR1 is SGHVS, CDR2 FQNEAQ, per germline. This CDR3 is 15 amino acids long. The DNA of the CDR3 is TGTGCCAGCAGCCCTGGGACTAGCGGGAATCTTGAGCAGTTCTTC. Its protein is CASSPGTSGNLEQFF.

The gene calls are TRBV6-5 and TRBJ2-7, with 8 bases aligning to TRBD2. The CDR3 spans 13 residues. J lost 2 bases, V lost 5 bases, and 2 bases had no gene match. Looked up from germline, CDR1 is MNHEY and CDR2 is SVGAGI. The CDR3 here is CASSRGLAYEQYF. For the CDR3, the DNA is TGTGCCAGCAGTAGGGGACTAGCCTACGAGCAGTACTTC.

V gene TRBV18 combines with J gene TRBJ1-2; D might be TRBD1 (5 bases). V was cut by 4 bases and J by 0 bases, with 18 bases left in between. Germline V gene lookup returns CDR1 KGHSH and CDR2 LQKENI. CDR3 length: 17 amino acids. The CDR3 DNA reads as TGTGCCAGCTCACGGACGCCCCACGCCAGGGCTAACTATGGCTACACCTTC. It specifies CASSRTPHARANYGYTF.

DNA of the CDR3: TGTGCCAGCAGCCCCCCAAGCGACTATAATTCACCCCTCCACTTT. Protein sequence: CASSPPSDYNSPLHF. The chain uses TRBV6-1 and TRBJ1-6; no clear D. There are 15 residues in the CDR3. Germline CDR1 and CDR2: MNHNS and SASEGT. Trimming took 6 bases from V and 3 from J, leaving 12 bases between them.

The V call is TRBV19, the J call TRBJ2-7; D may be TRBD1 (6 bases). The CDR3 has 16 amino acids. V was cut by 1 base and J by 4 bases, with 17 bases left in between. The germline gives CDR1 LNHDA, CDR2 SQIVND (reference sequence). CDR3 coding DNA: TGTGCCAGTAGTATAGGAACGAGGGGGATGAAGTACGAGCAGTACTTC. It translates to CASSIGTRGMKYEQYF.

This clone was found once. The chain has TRBV10-3 and TRBJ1-5; the D gene is possibly TRBD1 (5 bases). Germline loops: CDR1 ENHRY, CDR2 SYGVKD. V shed 0 bases and J shed 3 bases, with 9 bases lying between them. The CDR3 contains 15 residues. CDR3 sequence reads: CAISESPGPNQPQHF. CDR3 coding DNA: TGTGCCATCAGTGAGTCGCCAGGGCCCAATCAGCCCCAGCATTTT.